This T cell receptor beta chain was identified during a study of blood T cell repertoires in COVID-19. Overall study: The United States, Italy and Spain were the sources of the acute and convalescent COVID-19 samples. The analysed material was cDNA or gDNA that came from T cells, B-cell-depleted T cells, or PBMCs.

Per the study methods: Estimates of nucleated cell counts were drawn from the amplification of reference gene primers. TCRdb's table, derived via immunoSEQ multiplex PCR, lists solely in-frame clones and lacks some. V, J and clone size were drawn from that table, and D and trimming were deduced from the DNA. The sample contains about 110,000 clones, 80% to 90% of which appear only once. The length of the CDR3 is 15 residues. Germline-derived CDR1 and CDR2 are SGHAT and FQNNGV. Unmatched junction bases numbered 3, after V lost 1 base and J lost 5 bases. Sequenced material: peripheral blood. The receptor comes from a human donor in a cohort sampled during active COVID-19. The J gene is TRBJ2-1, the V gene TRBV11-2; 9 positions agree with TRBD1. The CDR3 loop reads CASSLGDRDNNEQFF. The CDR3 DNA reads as TGTGCCAGCAGCTTAGGGGACAGGGATAACAATGAGCAGTTCTTC.